These 3 T cell receptor beta chains were sequenced from one sample in a study of cytomegalovirus exposure and HLA in healthy donors. 60 Vbeta and 13 Jbeta primers were used in PCR. Method: immunoSEQ multiplex PCR; TCRdb's copy keeps in-frame clones and lacks some. The sample has roughly 150,000 clones, approximately 83% seen once. Sequencing was performed on PBMCs. Receptors were obtained from a male donor in good health and CMV-seronegative.

This clone has at least ten counts. This chain uses TRBV5-6 with TRBJ1-2; 8 bases are shared with TRBD1. Germline V gene sequence: CDR1 SGHDT, CDR2 YYEEEE. CDR3 size: 15 residues. Trimming cost V 5 bases and J 7 bases; bases outside gene matches: 13. In DNA form, the CDR3 reads TGTGCCAGCAGGCTCGCACCAGGGGGCAGAGGTGGCTACACCTTC. It encodes CASRLAPGGRGGYTF.

The gene calls are TRBV28 and TRBJ2-3; TRBD1 matches 8 bases. Germline-derived CDR1 and CDR2 are MDHEN and SYDVKM. Trimming at V came to 5 bases and at J to 3 bases, leaving 4 bases not matched to a gene. CDR3 length: 14 residues. CDR3 sequence: CASSVTGATDTQYF. CDR3 in DNA: TGTGCCAGCAGTGTGACAGGGGCAACAGATACGCAGTATTTT.

The V call is TRBV29-1, the J call TRBJ1-2; perhaps TRBD1 as D (5 bases). Deletions cut 5 bases from V and 4 bases from J, with 11 bases between. CDR1 and CDR2 (germline): SQVTM, ANQGSEA. The CDR3 loop spans 12 amino acids. CDR3 amino acids: CSVIRASYGYTF. CDR3 sequence (DNA): TGCAGCGTTATCAGGGCGAGCTATGGCTACACCTTC.